This T cell receptor (beta chain) was retrieved from a study of breast tumors, draining lymph nodes, adjacent tissues listed by TCRdb under 2016. For the study in its entirety: TCR beta repertoires were compared across tumor, adjacent nontumor tissue and axillary lymph nodes obtained from breast cancer patients. The study was designed to assess the relationships and possible T-cell exchange between tumor, surrounding tissue and draining lymph node repertoires in human breast cancer.

Reading from cysteine to phenylalanine, the CDR3 counts 18 amino acids. Only CDR3 DNA remains: 54 bases, in frame from the first base. The germline V gene supplies CDR1 LGHNA and CDR2 YNFKEQ. V ends up 3 bases short and J 5 bases short, with an unmatched junction base count of 18. Notes on this clonotype: The antigen this receptor binds is unknown. Base-call qualities are not available, and no considerably larger clone is one nucleotide away.

Here is what the overall study found, with its caveats: T-cell repertoire diversity in tumors was found to be lower than in lymph nodes but higher than in nontumor tissue, and preferential V and J gene usage was observed. The similarity between tumor and nontumor tissue repertoires was significantly greater in luminal-like breast cancer than in basal-like breast cancer. The data were considered consistent with the idea that most tumor T cells come from the lymph node and then expand in tumor tissue. Rather than being directly demonstrated, the conclusion that tumor T cells originate in lymph nodes was presented as consistent with a hypothesis.

Sequencing used an Illumina HiSeq 2000. TCR beta chain libraries were generated through multiplex PCR amplification. The amplified TCR beta chain products were analyzed by high-throughput sequencing. TCRdb reprocessed the public reads (quality trimming at Q25 with fastp, clone calling with MiXCR) and kept in-frame beta chains. When rows share a CDR3 protein, they turn into one entry using the most common DNA and genes. The sample table records 20,000 to 25,000 distinct CDR3 sequences; roughly 58% of these occur just once. Clones ranked in the top ten supply roughly an eighth of the sample. The sequenced sample consisted of breast tumor tissue. The receptor comes from a female donor with breast cancer. Some clones in this sample may be carry-over from other donors' samples. The chain uses TRBV4-2 and TRBJ1-2, with TRBD1 identical over 7 junction bases. The sequence in DNA is TGTGCCAGCAGCCAGGACGGGACTAGCGGGACAGATGGTTATGGCTACACCTTC. This gives the protein CASSQDGTSGTDGYGYTF.